These 17 T cell receptor beta chains were all obtained from the same sample, sequenced in a study of CD8+CD57+ T cells in acquired aplastic anemia. The authors sequenced patients whose flow cytometry had shown CD8+CD57+ cell expansion. TCR beta VDJ combinations and CDR3 sequences were profiled from genomic DNA. TCRdb analysed the reads with MiXCR anew, one entry per CDR3 protein. Altogether around 170,000 distinct CDR3 sequences are present, 48% being singletons, with the ten largest covering around 9.7%. Material: sorted CD4+, CD8+, or CD8+CD57+ T cells (not recorded which) from PBMCs. These receptor sequences come from a human donor with aplastic anemia.

Concerning this clonotype: A read error may produce the germline difference seen at one junction end. The chain combines TRBV2 with TRBJ2-2; possibly TRBD2 for D (5 bases). The germline V gene has CDR1 SNHLY and CDR2 FYNNEI. There are 15 residues in the CDR3. CDR3 region: CASSPDLMNTGELSF. The CDR3 region has the DNA TGTGCCAGCAGTCCGGACTTAATGAACACCGGGGAGCTGTCTTTT.

In this sample, this clonotype turned up many times. The CDR3 coding sequence is TGCGCCAGCACCTGGCAGGGTAATGAAAAACTGTTTTTT. As protein: CASTWQGNEKLFF. The chain has TRBV5-1 and TRBJ1-4; D is perhaps TRBD1 (5 bases). CDR1 is SGHRS and CDR2 is YFSETQ in the germline V gene. Trimming pared 6 bases from V and 4 bases from J, leaving 10 bases between. The CDR3 sequence is 13 residues long.

This clonotype was observed many times. V usage is TRBV5-8 and J usage is TRBJ1-2, with a weak D call TRBD1 (5 bases). This CDR3 spans 13 amino acids. Germline values: CDR1 SGHTS, CDR2 YDEGEE. V was pared by 2 bases and J by 4 bases, with 9 bases between. In DNA form, the CDR3 reads TGTGCCAGCAGCTTTGGCAGGGCCTATGGCTACACCTTC. Encoded protein: CASSFGRAYGYTF.

This clonotype was picked up a small number of times. The chain combines TRBV11-2 with TRBJ2-7, with D uncertain. The ends were cut back, 5 bases at V and 4 bases at J, with 15 bases in the middle. Germline V gene sequence: CDR1 SGHAT, CDR2 FQNNGV. The CDR3 covers 14 residues. As DNA, the CDR3 is TGTGCCAGCAGCAGGCCACACTCGGATTACGAGCAGTACTTC. Translation gives CASSRPHSDYEQYF.

This clonotype was counted a single time. The chain combines TRBV15 with TRBJ2-1; no firm D call. The CDR3 consists of 14 residues. V lost 4 bases to trimming and J lost 8 bases, with 15 bases between them. Germline V gene data show CDR1 as LNHNV and CDR2 as YYDKDF (reference sequence). The CDR3 sequence: CATSTAARVDEQFF. The DNA for the CDR3 is TGTGCCACCAGCACCGCGGCAAGGGTCGATGAGCAGTTCTTC.

This chain links TRBV2 with TRBJ2-7, with D possibly matching TRBD2 (6 bases). Per the germline V gene, CDR1 is SNHLY and CDR2 is FYNNEI. CDR3 length: 15 residues. V was shortened by 6 bases and J by 4 bases, with 19 bases between the two germline ends. This CDR3 is CASRKGLIGGYEQYF. For the CDR3, the DNA is TGTGCCAGCAGGAAGGGGCTGATAGGAGGGTACGAGCAGTACTTC.

The gene calls are TRBV10-3 and TRBJ2-2; 10 bases are shared with TRBD2. Per the germline V gene, CDR1 is ENHRY and CDR2 is SYGVKD. The CDR3 is 15 residues long. V trimming: 4 bases; J trimming: 5 bases; junction bases outside the gene matches: 4. The CDR3 DNA is TGTGCCATCAGTGCGAAAGCGGGAGGGACCGGGGAGCTGTTTTTT. Protein sequence: CAISAKAGGTGELFF.

This clonotype was picked up many times. This chain connects TRBV7-6 to TRBJ2-3, with D uncertain. Germline V gives CDR1 SGHVS, CDR2 FNYEAQ. V was clipped by 2 bases and J by 4 bases, with 10 bases between them. The CDR3 sequence is 14 residues long. CDR3 DNA sequence: TGTGCCAGCAGCTTACCCGGTCCCCCAGATACGCAGTATTTT. Translation: CASSLPGPPDTQYF.

This clonotype was found many times. The rearrangement joins TRBV7-2 to TRBJ1-2, with TRBD1 matching 9 bases. The V and J ends lost 1 base and 8 bases, in that order; junction bases with no gene match: 8. CDR3 length equals 15 residues. Per the germline V gene, CDR1 is SGHTA and CDR2 is FQGNSA. The CDR3 spells CASSLDVGQGYGYTF. In DNA, the CDR3 is TGTGCCAGCAGCTTAGACGTGGGACAGGGTTACGGCTACACCTTC.

In DNA form, the CDR3 reads TGTGCCAGCAGTTCTCGGGGGGGGTCCTACGAGCAGTACTTC. This codes for CASSSRGGSYEQYF. The gene calls are TRBV27 and TRBJ2-7; TRBD2 matches at 8 bases. J gave up 1 base and V 4 bases, and 3 bases lay outside the gene matches. Germline CDR1 MNHEY, CDR2 SMNVEV (reference sequence). The CDR3 consists of 14 residues.

This clonotype was seen many times. The chain couples TRBV7-2 to TRBJ2-6; tentatively, D is TRBD1 (5 bases). Looked up from germline, CDR1 is SGHTA and CDR2 is FQGNSA. Trimming left V 3 bases short and J 2 bases short, with 8 bases between. This CDR3 spans 15 amino acids. The CDR3 region has the DNA TGTGCCAGCAGCTTGGTAGGGGCTGGGGCCAACGTCCTGACTTTC. As protein: CASSLVGAGANVLTF.

Ten or more counts support this clonotype. This rearrangement joins TRBV5-1 to TRBJ1-1; D is uncertain. V was clipped by 3 bases and J by 0 bases, with 6 bases between them. The CDR3 has 13 amino acids. Germline CDR1 SGHRS, CDR2 YFSETQ. In DNA form, the CDR3 reads TGCGCCAGCAGCTCGGCCTTGAACACTGAAGCTTTCTTT. Translation: CASSSALNTEAFF.

This clonotype was found a few times. This chain links TRBV15 with TRBJ2-7; 7 positions agree with TRBD1. Looked up from germline, CDR1 is LNHNV and CDR2 is YYDKDF (reference sequence). The CDR3 runs to 14 residues. The junction had 7 bases not matched to a gene; V was cut back by 4 bases and J by 4 bases. DNA of the CDR3: TGTGCCACCAGCATGAGACAGGGTACGTACGAGCAGTACTTC. Translation gives CATSMRQGTYEQYF. Using reference TRBV15 and TRBJ2-7 for the parts outside the CDR3, the full variable domain is DAMVIQNPRYQVTQFGKPVTLSCSQTLNHNVMYWYQQKSSQAPKLLFHYYDKDFNNEADTPDNFQSRRPNTSFCFLDIRSPGLGDTAMYLCATSMRQGTYEQYFGPGTRLTVT.

The chain is built from TRBV2 and TRBJ2-2; 9 bases are shared with TRBD2. Germline V gene lookup returns CDR1 SNHLY and CDR2 FYNNEI. J lost 1 base, V lost 7 bases, and 4 bases had no gene match. The CDR3 extends over 15 amino acids. The CDR3 nucleotides read TGTGCCAGCACCCTGACTAGCGGGAACACCGGGGAGCTGTTTTTT. It yields the protein CASTLTSGNTGELFF.

V gene TRBV5-6 combines with J gene TRBJ2-5; D is perhaps TRBD2 (7 bases). Germline V gene sequence: CDR1 SGHDT, CDR2 YYEEEE. Deletions cut 5 bases from V and 9 bases from J, with 17 bases between. The CDR3 has 13 residues. The CDR3 sequence: CASRYSGGASQYF. CDR3 coding DNA: TGTGCCAGCAGATACTCGGGGGGCGCTTCCCAGTACTTC. Variable domain in full (rest from reference TRBV5-6 and TRBJ2-5): DAGVTQSPTHLIKTRGQQVTLRCSPKSGHDTVSWYQQALGQGPQFIFQYYEEEERQRGNFPDRFSGHQFPNYSSELNVNALLLGDSALYLCASRYSGGASQYFGPGTRLLVL.

The V gene is TRBV6-5, the J gene TRBJ1-4; D is unclear. V was trimmed by 6 bases and J by 7 bases, leaving 12 bases between them. This CDR3 comprises 13 residues. Germline CDR1 MNHEY, CDR2 SVGAGI. CDR3 DNA sequence: TGTGCCAGCAGGGACTCTCCGGGTGAAAAACTGTTTTTT. Its protein is CASRDSPGEKLFF.

This clonotype has more than one count but fewer than ten. This chain joins TRBV18 and TRBJ2-7; D is perhaps TRBD1 (6 bases). The V end lost 0 bases, the J end lost 8 bases, and 14 bases lay between the germline ends. The CDR3 length is 14 residues. CDR1 is KGHSH and CDR2 is LQKENI in the germline V gene. The DNA for the CDR3 is TGTGCCAGCTCACCACCTATCACGCAGGGGCAGCAGTACTTC. Protein sequence: CASSPPITQGQQYF.